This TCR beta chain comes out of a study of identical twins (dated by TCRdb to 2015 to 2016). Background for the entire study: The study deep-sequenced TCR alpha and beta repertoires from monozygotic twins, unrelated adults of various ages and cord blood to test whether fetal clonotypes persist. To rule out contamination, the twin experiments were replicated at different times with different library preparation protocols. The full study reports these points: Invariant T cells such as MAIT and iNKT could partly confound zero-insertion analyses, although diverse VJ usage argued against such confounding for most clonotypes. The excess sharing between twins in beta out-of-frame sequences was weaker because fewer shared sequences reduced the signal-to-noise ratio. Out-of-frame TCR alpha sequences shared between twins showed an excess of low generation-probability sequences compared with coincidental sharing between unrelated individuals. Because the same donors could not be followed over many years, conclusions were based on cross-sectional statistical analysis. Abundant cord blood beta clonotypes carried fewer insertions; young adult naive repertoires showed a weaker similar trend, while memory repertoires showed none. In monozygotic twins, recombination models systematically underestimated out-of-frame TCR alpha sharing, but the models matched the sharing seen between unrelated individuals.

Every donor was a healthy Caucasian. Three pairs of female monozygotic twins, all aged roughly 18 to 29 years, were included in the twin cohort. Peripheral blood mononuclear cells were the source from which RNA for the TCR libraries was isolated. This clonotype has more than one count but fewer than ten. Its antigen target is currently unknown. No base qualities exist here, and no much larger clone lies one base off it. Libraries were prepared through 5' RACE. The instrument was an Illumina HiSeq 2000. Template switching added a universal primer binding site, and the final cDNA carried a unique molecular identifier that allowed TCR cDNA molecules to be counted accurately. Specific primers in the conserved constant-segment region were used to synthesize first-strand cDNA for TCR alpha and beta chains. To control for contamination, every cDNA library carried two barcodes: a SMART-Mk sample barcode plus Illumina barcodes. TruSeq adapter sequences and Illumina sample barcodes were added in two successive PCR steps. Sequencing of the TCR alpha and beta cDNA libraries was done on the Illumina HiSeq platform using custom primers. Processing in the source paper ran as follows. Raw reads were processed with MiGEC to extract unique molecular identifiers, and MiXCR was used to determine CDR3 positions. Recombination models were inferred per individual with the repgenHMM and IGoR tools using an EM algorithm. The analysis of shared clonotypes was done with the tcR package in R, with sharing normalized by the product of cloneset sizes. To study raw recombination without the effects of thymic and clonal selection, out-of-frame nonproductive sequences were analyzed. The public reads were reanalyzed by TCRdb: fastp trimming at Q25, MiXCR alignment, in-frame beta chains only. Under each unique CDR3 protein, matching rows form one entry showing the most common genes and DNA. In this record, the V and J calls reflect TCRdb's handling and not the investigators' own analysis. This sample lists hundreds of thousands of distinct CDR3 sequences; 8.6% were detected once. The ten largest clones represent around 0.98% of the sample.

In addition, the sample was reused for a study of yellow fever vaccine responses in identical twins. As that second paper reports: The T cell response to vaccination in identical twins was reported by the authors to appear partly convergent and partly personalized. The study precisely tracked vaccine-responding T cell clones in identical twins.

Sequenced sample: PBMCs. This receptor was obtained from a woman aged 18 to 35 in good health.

The CDR3 reads as follows: CASSSTKRVTTQYF. The sequence in DNA is TGTGCCAGCAGTAGCACTAAGCGGGTGACGACCCAGTACTTC. The chain is encoded by TRBV28 joined to TRBJ2-5, with a tentative D gene TRBD2 over 6 matching bases. A distance of 17 bases separates the germline ends of V and J, which lose 5 bases and 7 bases respectively. There are 14 amino acids in the CDR3, from cysteine to phenylalanine inclusive. Of all the DNA, just the CDR3 is kept, 42 bases in frame from base 1. From the germline V gene, CDR1 is MDHEN and CDR2 is SYDVKM.